This T cell receptor beta chain was captured by sequencing in a study of shared clonotypes between healthy human individuals. Cells designated naive CD8 were CD45RO-negative and were positively selected for CCR7, with terminally differentiated effector memory CD45RA+ cells excluded. Measured with immunoSEQ multiplex PCR; TCRdb has only the in-frame clones, and not every one. In the table there are about 2 million clones, approximately 94% of which are singletons. This CDR3 has 11 amino acids. Germline V gene lookup returns CDR1 SGDLS and CDR2 YYNGEE. V was trimmed by 5 bases and J by 10 bases, leaving 10 bases between them.

What was sequenced was naive CD8+ T cells sorted from blood. The rearrangement joins TRBV9 to TRBJ1-3; TRBD1 might be the D (6 bases). This TCR was sampled from a man in his late teens or twenties in good health. CDR3 in amino acids: CASSTGSTIYF. For the CDR3, the DNA is TGTGCCAGCAGTACAGGGTCGACCATATATTTT.